The rows below give T cell receptor beta chains drawn from one sample of a study of blood T cell repertoires in COVID-19. Assay: immunoSEQ multiplex PCR; the TCRdb copy retains only in-frame clones and omits some. The table includes about 210,000 clones, approximately 90% detected once. Sequences were obtained from peripheral blood. These receptors came from a woman aged 40 to 50 with acute or convalescent COVID-19. Each CDR3 is given without its conserved first and last residue. Fields, in order: V gene, J gene, CDR3 protein.

v_gene: TRBV9; j_gene: TRBJ2-6; CDR3aa: ASSSRPPQAPLSGANVLT
v_gene: TRBV9; j_gene: TRBJ1-1; CDR3aa: ASSGSQGPHTEAF
v_gene: TRBV6-1; j_gene: TRBJ2-1; CDR3aa: ASSAPGLAGGSSYNEQF
v_gene: TRBV6-5; j_gene: TRBJ1-1; CDR3aa: ASSPRGVEAF
v_gene: TRBV4-2; j_gene: TRBJ2-3; CDR3aa: ASSQEQLASTDTQY
v_gene: TRBV10-3; j_gene: TRBJ2-2; CDR3aa: AISESAFAGELF
v_gene: TRBV7-6; j_gene: TRBJ1-1; CDR3aa: ASSFGTSKEAF
v_gene: TRBV2; j_gene: TRBJ1-3; CDR3aa: ASGATGDGNTIY
v_gene: TRBV2; j_gene: TRBJ2-3; CDR3aa: ASSEAARVGGTGTQY
v_gene: TRBV7-8; j_gene: TRBJ1-5; CDR3aa: ASSLRGNQPQH
v_gene: TRBV4-1; j_gene: TRBJ1-5; CDR3aa: ASSRSRQGAQPQH
v_gene: TRBV6-6; j_gene: TRBJ1-1; CDR3aa: ASSSTRLKTEAF
v_gene: TRBV3-1/TRBV3-2; j_gene: TRBJ1-1; CDR3aa: ASSHEGEGEAF
v_gene: TRBV14; j_gene: TRBJ1-2; CDR3aa: ASSQGRMRGYT
v_gene: TRBV6-5; j_gene: TRBJ1-1; CDR3aa: ASSPDQGHTEAF
v_gene: TRBV2; j_gene: TRBJ1-5; CDR3aa: ASSGRRVVVQPQH
v_gene: TRBV2; j_gene: TRBJ2-5; CDR3aa: ASRTSGGRETQY
v_gene: TRBV12-5; j_gene: TRBJ1-4; CDR3aa: ASGLFTGQGDEKLF
v_gene: TRBV4-1; j_gene: TRBJ1-6; CDR3aa: ASSKGQGPGNSPLH
v_gene: TRBV10-1; j_gene: TRBJ2-3; CDR3aa: ASSRGPSTDTQY
v_gene: TRBV25-1; j_gene: TRBJ1-4; CDR3aa: ASSEYYGTNEKLF
v_gene: TRBV11-2; j_gene: TRBJ1-3; CDR3aa: ASSLQGNTIY
v_gene: TRBV28; j_gene: TRBJ1-6; CDR3aa: ASSSSEIRNSPLH